Given below is one TCR beta chain in context. This receptor's antigen is unknown. No much larger clone exists at a distance of one base, and base qualities are not known. These data are taken from a study of identical twins (dated by TCRdb to the mid-2010s). About the full investigation: To test whether fetal clonotypes persist, the study used deep sequencing on TCR alpha and beta repertoires from monozygotic twins, unrelated adults of various ages, and cord blood. Replicate twin experiments were performed at different times using different library preparation protocols to rule out contamination.

From the germline V gene (reference sequence), CDR1 is DFQATT and CDR2 is SNEGSKA. The CDR3, cysteine through phenylalanine, is 16 amino acids long. Here the CDR3 DNA is all that survives: 48 bases in frame from base 1. The germline V and J ends show losses of 1 base and 7 bases respectively, and no gene match explains 15 bases of the junction. All donors were healthy Caucasians. Miltenyi CD45RO+ enrichment and human naive T-cell isolation kits were used to isolate memory (CD45RO+) and naive T cells from PBMC. Library prep was done by 5' RACE. Sequencing instrument: Illumina HiSeq 2000. Template switching added a universal primer binding site, and the final cDNA carried a unique molecular identifier that allowed TCR cDNA molecules to be counted accurately. First-strand cDNA for TCR alpha and beta chains was synthesized from specific primers in the conserved constant-segment region. To control for contamination, every cDNA library carried two barcodes: a SMART-Mk sample barcode plus Illumina barcodes. Two successive PCR steps introduced TruSeq adapter sequences along with Illumina sample barcodes. The TCR alpha and beta cDNA libraries were sequenced on the Illumina HiSeq platform using custom primers. The study's processing was this. MiGEC processed the raw reads to extract unique molecular identifiers, while MiXCR was used to determine the CDR3 positions. Recombination models were inferred per individual with the repgenHMM and IGoR tools using an EM algorithm. Shared clonotype analysis was performed with the tcR package in R, normalizing sharing by the product of cloneset sizes. Out-of-frame nonproductive sequences were analyzed to study raw recombination free of thymic and clonal selection effects. TCRdb redid the processing of the public reads, applying fastp at Q25 and MiXCR, and retained in-frame beta chains. Each CDR3 protein gets just one entry, which takes the most common genes and DNA from the rows behind it. These V and J calls originate from TCRdb's pipeline instead of the authors' own analysis. In all, the sample holds about 240,000 distinct CDR3 sequences, and about 10% of those were seen once. Together, the top ten hold about 9.1% of the sample.

Overall study results and their limits: The excess sharing between twins in beta out-of-frame sequences was weaker because fewer shared sequences reduced the signal-to-noise ratio. Compared with coincidental sharing between unrelated individuals, out-of-frame TCR alpha sequences shared between twins had an excess of sequences with low generation probability. Out-of-frame TCR alpha sharing in monozygotic twins was systematically underestimated by recombination models, whereas sharing between unrelated individuals was in agreement with the recombination models. Invariant T cells such as MAIT and iNKT could partly confound zero-insertion analyses, although diverse VJ usage argued against such confounding for most clonotypes. Abundant cord blood beta clonotypes carried fewer insertions; young adult naive repertoires showed a weaker similar trend, while memory repertoires showed none. Conclusions relied on cross-sectional statistical analysis, since the same donors could not be followed over many years.

The V gene is TRBV20-1 and the J gene is TRBJ2-5; TRBD1 fits 7 bases in the junction. Sequencing was done on a sample of memory T cells sorted from blood. This specimen's cell subset or site label, per the study, means: CD45RO+ enriched T cells. This receptor was taken from a man aged 45-60 years in good health. The sequenced DNA: TGCAGTGCTAGAGGCCCCCGGGACAGCACCCTTGGGACCCAGTACTTC. Its protein reads: CSARGPRDSTLGTQYF.